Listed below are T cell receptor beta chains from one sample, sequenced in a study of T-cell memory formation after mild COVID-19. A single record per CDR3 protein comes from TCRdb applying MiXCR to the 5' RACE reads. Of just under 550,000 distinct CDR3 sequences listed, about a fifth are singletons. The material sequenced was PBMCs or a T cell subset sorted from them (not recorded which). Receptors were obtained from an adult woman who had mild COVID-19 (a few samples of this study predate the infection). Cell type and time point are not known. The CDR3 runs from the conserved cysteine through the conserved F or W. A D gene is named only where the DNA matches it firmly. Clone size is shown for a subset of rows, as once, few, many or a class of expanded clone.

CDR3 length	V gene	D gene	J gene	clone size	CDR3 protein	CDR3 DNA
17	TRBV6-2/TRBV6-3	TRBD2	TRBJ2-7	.	CASSYSRGRSGKFEQYF	TGTGCCAGCAGTTACTCGAGAGGGAGGAGCGGGAAGTTCGAGCAGTACTTC
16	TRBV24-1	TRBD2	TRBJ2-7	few	CATSDFSGRGSYEQYF	TGTGCCACCAGTGATTTTAGCGGGAGAGGGTCCTACGAGCAGTACTTC
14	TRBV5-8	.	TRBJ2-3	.	CASSLAPWADTQYF	TGTGCCAGCAGCTTGGCCCCGTGGGCAGATACGCAGTATTTT
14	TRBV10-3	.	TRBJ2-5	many	CAISESGIGETQYF	TGTGCCATCAGTGAGTCTGGAATAGGAGAGACCCAGTACTTC
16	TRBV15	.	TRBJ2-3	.	CATSRDGGALADTQYF	TGTGCCACCAGCAGAGACGGGGGTGCCCTTGCAGATACGCAGTATTTT
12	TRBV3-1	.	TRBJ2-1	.	CASSQVQGEQFF	TGTGCCAGCAGCCAAGTACAGGGTGAGCAGTTCTTC
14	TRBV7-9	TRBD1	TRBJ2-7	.	CASSTEGQSYEQYF	TGTGCCAGCAGCACAGAGGGACAGTCCTACGAGCAGTACTTC
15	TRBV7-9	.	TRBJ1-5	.	CASSLGFGFNQPQHF	TGTGCCAGCAGCTTAGGCTTCGGATTCAATCAGCCCCAGCATTTT
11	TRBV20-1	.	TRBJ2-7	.	CSASRGNEQYF	TGCAGTGCTAGCAGGGGAAACGAGCAGTACTTC
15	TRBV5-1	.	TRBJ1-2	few	CASSLNGGEGYGYTF	TGCGCCAGCAGCTTGAACGGGGGTGAGGGCTATGGCTACACCTTC
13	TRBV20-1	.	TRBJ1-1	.	CSARDPPRAEAFF	TGCAGTGCTAGAGATCCCCCGAGGGCTGAAGCTTTCTTT
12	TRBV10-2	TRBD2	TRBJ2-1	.	CASSELAGKQFF	TGCGCCAGCAGTGAACTAGCGGGGAAGCAGTTCTTC
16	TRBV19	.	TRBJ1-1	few	CASSIYMGGRNTEAFF	TGTGCCAGTAGTATCTATATGGGGGGTCGGAACACTGAAGCTTTCTTT
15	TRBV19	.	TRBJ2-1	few	CASSEVRGSYNEQFF	TGTGCCAGTAGTGAGGTGCGGGGCTCCTACAATGAGCAGTTCTTC
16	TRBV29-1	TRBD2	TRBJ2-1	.	CSVERGAGRSYNEQFF	TGCAGCGTTGAGAGGGGAGCGGGGAGAAGCTACAATGAGCAGTTCTTC
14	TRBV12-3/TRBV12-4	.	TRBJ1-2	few	CASSSNTGRVGYTF	TGTGCCAGCAGTTCTAACACAGGGCGTGTCGGCTACACCTTC
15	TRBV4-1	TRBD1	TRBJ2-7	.	CASSQEGQGGYEQYF	TGCGCCAGCAGCCAAGAGGGACAGGGGGGCTACGAGCAGTACTTC
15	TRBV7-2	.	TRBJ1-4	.	CASSSLGALMGKLFF	TGTGCCAGCAGCTCTCTGGGAGCGCTAATGGGAAAACTGTTTTTT
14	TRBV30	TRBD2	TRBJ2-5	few	CAWSPGTSRKTQYF	TGTGCCTGGAGCCCCGGGACTAGCAGGAAGACCCAGTACTTC
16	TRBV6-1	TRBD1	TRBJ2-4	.	CASSRDSPGLKNIQYF	TGTGCCAGCAGCCGGGACAGCCCCGGACTCAAAAACATTCAGTACTTC